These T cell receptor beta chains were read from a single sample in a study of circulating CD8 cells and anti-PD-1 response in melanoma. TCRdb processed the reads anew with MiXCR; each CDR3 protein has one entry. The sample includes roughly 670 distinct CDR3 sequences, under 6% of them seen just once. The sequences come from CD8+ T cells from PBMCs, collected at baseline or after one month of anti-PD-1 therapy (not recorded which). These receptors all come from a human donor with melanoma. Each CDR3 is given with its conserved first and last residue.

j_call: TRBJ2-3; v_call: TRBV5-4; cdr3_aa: CASSLFRGEDTDTQYF
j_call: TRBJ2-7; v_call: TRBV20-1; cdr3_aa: CSALGGSSYEQYF
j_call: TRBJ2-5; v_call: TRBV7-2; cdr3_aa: CASSLDLGETQYF
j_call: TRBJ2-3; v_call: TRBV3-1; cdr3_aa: CASSQQRGGASTDTLYF
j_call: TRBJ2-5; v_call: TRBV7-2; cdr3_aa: CASSLALAAPGTQYF
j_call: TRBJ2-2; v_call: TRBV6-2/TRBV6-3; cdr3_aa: CASSSRTGGFKRANTGELFF
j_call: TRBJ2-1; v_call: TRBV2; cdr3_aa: CAIGLASYNEQFF
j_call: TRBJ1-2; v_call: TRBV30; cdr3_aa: CAWSAVGGYTF
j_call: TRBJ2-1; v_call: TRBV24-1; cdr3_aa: CATSDTRPPNNEQFF
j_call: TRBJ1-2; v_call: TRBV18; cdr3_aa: CASSPTGAGWNYGYTF
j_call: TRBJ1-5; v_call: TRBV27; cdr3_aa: CASARTPLGNQPQHF
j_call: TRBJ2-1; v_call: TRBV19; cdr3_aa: CASSISWRSPNEQFF
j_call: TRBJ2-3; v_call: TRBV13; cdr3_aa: CASSFRSHWADTQYF
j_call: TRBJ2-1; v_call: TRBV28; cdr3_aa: CASVLGLAVGSYNEQFF
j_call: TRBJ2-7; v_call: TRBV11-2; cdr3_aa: CASTLQGARNEQYF
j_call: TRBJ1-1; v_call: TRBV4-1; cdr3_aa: CASSQDPAGMNTEAFF
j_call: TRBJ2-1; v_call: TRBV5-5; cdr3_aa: CASSVQGNSYNEQFF
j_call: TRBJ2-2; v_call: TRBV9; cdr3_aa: CASSANTGELFF
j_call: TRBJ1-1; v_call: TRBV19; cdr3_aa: CASSTRDPTSNTEAFF
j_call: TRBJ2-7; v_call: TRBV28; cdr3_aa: CASRARDRTKGAEQYF
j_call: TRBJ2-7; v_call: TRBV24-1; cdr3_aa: CATSDPGTGDYEQYF
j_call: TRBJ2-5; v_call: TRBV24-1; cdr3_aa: CATSDPHGQEETQYF
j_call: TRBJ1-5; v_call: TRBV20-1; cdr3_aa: CSARYEGNQPQHF
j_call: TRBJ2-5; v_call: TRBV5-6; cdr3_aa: CASSWDLTGTSDQETQYF
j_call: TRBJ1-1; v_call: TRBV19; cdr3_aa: CASSTGSGHTEAFF
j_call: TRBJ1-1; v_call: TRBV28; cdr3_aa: CASSERGDPEAFF
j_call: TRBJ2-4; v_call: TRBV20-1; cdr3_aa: CSARADRFIQYF
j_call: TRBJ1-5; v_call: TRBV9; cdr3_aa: CASSRDSSNQPQHF
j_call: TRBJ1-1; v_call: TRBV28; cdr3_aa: CVTRGPGRGDTEAFF